Each of the 3 T cell receptor beta chains below was sequenced from the same sample in a study of blood T cell repertoires in COVID-19. Data came from immunoSEQ multiplex PCR; TCRdb stores just in-frame clones and leaves some out. The sample includes some 110,000 clones, 85% to 90% seen only once; the top ten take 4% to 5%. The sample taken for sequencing was peripheral blood. These receptors were collected from a man aged 45 to 65 with acute or convalescent COVID-19.

The CDR3 DNA follows: TGTGCCACCAGCAGAGCTGTGAGGGGGACAATCCCAATCTTCACAGATACGCAGTATTTT. It specifies CATSRAVRGTIPIFTDTQYF. The chain uses TRBV15 and TRBJ2-3; maybe TRBD1 (6 bases). The CDR3 runs 20 residues. The germline V gene has CDR1 LNHNV and CDR2 YYDKDF (reference sequence). Trimming removed 1 base from V and 2 bases from J, with 25 bases in between.

The chain is built from TRBV29-1 and TRBJ1-1; TRBD1 is a possible D gene (5 bases). The CDR3 has 12 residues. The V gene lost 6 bases and the J gene lost 2 bases, with 10 bases spanning the gap. Looked up from germline, CDR1 is SQVTM and CDR2 is ANQGSEA. The CDR3 DNA is TGCAGCGTAGTGACAGTAAACACTGAAGCTTTCTTT. Translated: CSVVTVNTEAFF. The full variable domain, with the rest looked up from reference TRBV29-1 and TRBJ1-1, is SAVISQKPSRDICQRGTSLTIQCQVDSQVTMMFWYRQQPGQSLTLIATANQGSEATYESGFVIDKFPISRPNLTFSTLTVSNMSPEDSSIYLCSVVTVNTEAFFGQGTRLTVV.

This clone has only a few counts. CDR3 region: CASSLLGLAGSNEQFF. The CDR3 DNA follows: TGCGCCAGCAGCTTATTAGGACTAGCGGGGAGTAATGAGCAGTTCTTC. The chain carries TRBV5-1 and TRBJ2-1, with 12 bases fitting TRBD2. The CDR3 spans 16 residues. CDR1 and CDR2 (germline): SGHRS, YFSETQ. J gave up 7 bases and V 2 bases, and 7 bases lay outside the gene matches.